This T cell receptor beta chain is from a study of regulatory T cells in long-lasting Graves disease (dated by TCRdb to the early 2020s). Regarding the research as a whole: Patients with newly diagnosed Graves' disease had been on antithyroid drugs for under 3 months. Patients with persistent Graves' disease were compared with patients with newly diagnosed Graves' disease using TCR sequencing and RNA sequencing of peripheral blood. TCR sequencing covered 13 persistent and some 20 newly diagnosed Graves' disease patients, around 35 samples in total. The study took place in China and was registered as a clinical trial.

V is trimmed back by 0 bases and J by 3 bases, and the junction contains 10 bases that no gene match accounts for. The CDR3 runs 17 amino acids, cysteine and phenylalanine included. Of all the DNA, just the CDR3 is kept, 51 bases in frame from base 1. The germline V gene specifies LGHNA as CDR1 and YNFKEQ as CDR2. This clonotype was detected ten times or more. Its target antigen remains unknown. It has no much larger one-base neighbor in the sample; base qualities were not kept. The time point tag for this specimen amounts to: newly diagnosed GD, antithyroid drugs for less than 3 months. RNA was extracted from PBMCs in TRIzol for both TCR sequencing and RNA sequencing. Graves' disease was diagnosed according to American Thyroid Association guidelines. Patients for the study were recruited at an endocrinology department in Xi'an, China. Each patient gave 8.5 to 9.5 milliliters of peripheral blood, collected in an EDTA anticoagulant tube. Ficoll Paque Plus density gradient separation was used to isolate PBMCs, and no additional T cell sorting was done. An Agilent 2100 Bioanalyzer and agarose gel were used to check RNA quality, and a NanoDrop 2000 was used to measure RNA concentration.

To prepare the library, multiplex PCR was applied. TCRdb names Illumina HiSeq 4000 as the instrument used. To build TCR beta libraries, CDR3 regions were amplified by Arm-PCR using iRepertoire HTBI primers. Gel purification was performed on PCR products prior to sequencing. The study's processing was this. Gene usage analysis of CDR3 amino acid clonotypes relied on the roughly 67 TRBV and 12 to 15 TRBJ segments identified across samples. COPE and FqMerger were used to merge the filtered high-quality paired reads into contigs. Contigs were aligned with BLAST to IMGT TRBV, TRBD and TRBJ reference genes, and CDR3 was defined per IMGT. Any clonotype with a frequency above 0.1% was counted as a highly expanded clone. Shannon entropy was used to measure repertoire diversity, and the Gini coefficient was used to measure V-J evenness. A clonotype was considered public if more than one individual shared it. Using fastp at Q25 and MiXCR, TCRdb reprocessed the public reads and kept productive beta chains. Rows merge per CDR3 protein into single entries with the most common DNA and genes. The V and J calls and clone size come from TCRdb's table, not from the authors' own analysis. Present in this sample are roughly 500,000 distinct CDR3 sequences, roughly 14% of which were seen just once. About 10% of the sample is in the top ten clones.

Points the paper makes about the study in general: A larger number of public clonotypes was shared among persistent patients (about 2,700) than among newly diagnosed patients (more than 850). Sequencing and analysis were limited to the TCR beta chain. The study examined only peripheral blood because the primary lesion, thyroid tissue, could not be accessed. Compared with newly diagnosed patients, persistent Graves' disease patients had lower TCR Shannon entropy and fewer highly expanded clones, which suggests clonal expansion. TRBV28, TRBJ1-2 and TRBJ2-5 were preferentially used in persistent disease, while TRBV20-1 and TRBJ2-1 were favored in newly diagnosed disease. The authors acknowledged the small sample size as a limitation that may reduce accuracy.

The sample was also reused in another study, on T cells in Graves' hyperthyroidism and ophthalmopathy. The second study's authors report: Stable Graves' hyperthyroidism was defined as no progression to ophthalmopathy during 18 months of follow-up. Hyperthyroidism patients were newly diagnosed, had a disease duration of under 2 months, and were aged 18 to 65 years. Any patient with an uncontrolled infection, another autoimmune disease, pregnancy or lactation was excluded. Diagnoses were based on clinical symptoms, serum thyroxine and TRAb, thyroid ultrasound and orbital computed tomography. The TCR CDR3 was subjected to a first round of RT-PCR using the HTBI primer set and the Qiagen OneStep RT-PCR kit. Most expanded thyroid clonotypes (frequency above 0.001) were also detected in blood, suggesting blood repertoires may reflect thyroid immune responses. In cross-validation, a model built on a 13 V-J signature told ophthalmopathy apart from stable hyperthyroidism with approximately 90% sensitivity and around 84% specificity, and in testing the same model reached 80%/75%. During validation, the model predicted progression to ophthalmopathy a median of around six months ahead of onset, with almost 71% sensitivity and less than 85% specificity. TCR V-J signatures able to tell the groups apart were searched for in a discovery cohort of more than 90 patients, of whom 43 had Graves' ophthalmopathy and 55 to 60 had stable Graves' hyperthyroidism. An independent validation cohort of 18 to 20 hyperthyroidism patients and 17 patients who later progressed to ophthalmopathy tested prospective prediction of ophthalmopathy. The 85 to 100 discovery patients were divided at random into training and test sets in a 7:3 ratio. The study also compared thyroid tissue and blood T-cell repertoires from about 6 Graves' hyperthyroidism patients. After blood sampling, hyperthyroidism patients were treated with methimazole at a starting dose of 30 mg daily, and ophthalmopathy patients were treated with high-dose intravenous methylprednisolone. A second multiplex PCR round built the libraries, followed by size selection and purification. Sequencing of the libraries was done on an Illumina HiSeq2000 using paired-end 100 bp reads. SOAPnuke was used to process the raw data, throwing out any read that contained adapters or uncalled bases, had a mean Phred below 15, or lacked an exact constant-primer or identifier match. COPE v1.2.5 was used to merge high-quality paired reads, and clonotypes were defined as unique nucleotide sequences. MiTCR v1.1 was used to align the clonotypes against IMGT TRBV, TRBD and TRBJ reference segments. Only V-J combinations with frequency above 0.0001, covering about 99% of repertoires, were analysed. The TCS score was defined as F50 (clonal expansion) divided by E x V (chaos), with BLOSUM62-based TCRdist calculated between CDR3 peptides within each V-J. Welch's t-statistics and random forest reduced around 510 V-J features to under 15, which were used in a naive Bayes classifier (R e1071). Sample size was not statistically predetermined, and blinding of investigators to group allocation was not performed. TCR Vbeta CDR3 sequencing of 130 to 150 peripheral blood samples (under 45 ophthalmopathy, under 80 hyperthyroidism and approximately 17 progressor patients) is reported in the paper.

The sequences come from peripheral blood mononuclear cells (PBMCs), collected at new diagnosis, from a patient treated with antithyroid drugs. The rearrangement joined TRBV4-2 to TRBJ2-5, with 7 bases aligning to TRBD2. The source is a man under 40 with Graves disease. Donor details come from another sample of the same person, matched by shared clones. The nucleotide sequence reads TGTGCCAGCAGCCAAGATGGTGGCGCGGGAGTAAAAGAGACCCAGTACTTC. It is translated as CASSQDGGAGVKETQYF.